This T cell receptor beta chain derives from a study of T cell changes during pregnancy in multiple sclerosis. Sequencing used immunoSEQ multiplex PCR; TCRdb keeps in-frame clones, though not all of them. The repertoire consists of some 74,000 clones, with 92% occurring once and the leading ten covering roughly 3.3%. There are 16 residues in the CDR3. The V and J ends lost 7 bases and 5 bases, in that order; junction bases with no gene match: 15. Looked up from germline, CDR1 is SGHRS and CDR2 is YFSETQ. The V call is TRBV5-1, the J call TRBJ2-5, with TRBD2 identical over 9 bases. The specimen was peripheral blood, collected after pregnancy. The receptor was derived from a female donor in good health, enrolled as a control in a pregnancy study. The CDR3 reads CASHRGASGDVETQYF. In DNA form, the CDR3 reads TGCGCCAGCCACCGGGGGGCTAGCGGGGATGTGGAGACCCAGTACTTC.